These T cell receptor beta chains were read from a single sample in a study of cytomegalovirus exposure and HLA in healthy donors. The data were produced by immunoSEQ multiplex PCR, yet TCRdb's version contains in-frame clones alone and is incomplete. The sample carries more than 140,000 clones, 75% to 80% recorded once. The sequencing input was PBMCs. The source is a male donor in good health and CMV-seronegative. The CDR3 runs from the conserved cysteine through the conserved F or W. The D gene is left open where the match is weak. Clone size is not always given. Where it is, it says once, few, many or a class for expanded clones.

d_gene: -; abundance: -; j_gene: TRBJ2-1; v_gene: TRBV29-1; CDR3aa: CSVVQGQGQQFF; CDR3nt: TGCAGCGTTGTTCAGGGACAAGGCCAGCAGTTCTTC
d_gene: -; abundance: few; j_gene: TRBJ1-5; v_gene: TRBV7-9; CDR3aa: CSSSLALGGGNQPQHF; CDR3nt: TGTTCCAGCAGCTTAGCGCTCGGGGGGGGGAATCAGCCCCAGCATTTT
d_gene: -; abundance: -; j_gene: TRBJ2-5; v_gene: TRBV9; CDR3aa: CASSAGGLETQYF; CDR3nt: TGTGCCAGCAGCGCGGGGGGCCTGGAGACCCAGTACTTC
d_gene: -; abundance: -; j_gene: TRBJ1-1; v_gene: TRBV4-1; CDR3aa: CASSQGGGNTEAFF; CDR3nt: TGCGCCAGCAGCCAAGGGGGGGGGAACACTGAAGCTTTCTTT
d_gene: TRBD1; abundance: -; j_gene: TRBJ1-2; v_gene: TRBV30; CDR3aa: CAWWKGTANYGYTF; CDR3nt: TGTGCCTGGTGGAAGGGGACAGCTAACTATGGCTACACCTTC
d_gene: TRBD2; abundance: once; j_gene: TRBJ2-3; v_gene: TRBV5-6; CDR3aa: CASSLGLAESLRSDTQYF; CDR3nt: TGTGCCAGCAGCCTGGGACTAGCGGAATCCCTCCGGTCAGATACGCAGTATTTT
d_gene: TRBD2; abundance: -; j_gene: TRBJ2-3; v_gene: TRBV6-5; CDR3aa: CASSYFRAGGTDTQYF; CDR3nt: TGTGCCAGCAGTTACTTTCGAGCGGGAGGCACAGATACGCAGTATTTT
d_gene: TRBD2; abundance: -; j_gene: TRBJ2-1; v_gene: TRBV2; CDR3aa: CASSKTSGGVVEQFF; CDR3nt: TGTGCCAGCAGTAAGACTAGCGGGGGCGTCGTGGAGCAGTTCTTC
d_gene: TRBD2; abundance: -; j_gene: TRBJ2-1; v_gene: TRBV7-2; CDR3aa: CASSLRAGRAYNEQFF; CDR3nt: TGTGCCAGCAGCTTACGAGCCGGGAGGGCCTACAATGAGCAGTTCTTC
d_gene: TRBD1; abundance: -; j_gene: TRBJ2-7; v_gene: TRBV19; CDR3aa: CASGTGVSYEQYF; CDR3nt: TGTGCCAGCGGGACAGGGGTCTCCTACGAGCAGTACTTC
d_gene: TRBD1; abundance: -; j_gene: TRBJ1-5; v_gene: TRBV4-2; CDR3aa: CASSQEGTEGFQPQHF; CDR3nt: TGTGCCAGCAGCCAAGAAGGGACAGAGGGTTTTCAGCCCCAGCATTTT
d_gene: TRBD2; abundance: once; j_gene: TRBJ2-7; v_gene: TRBV19; CDR3aa: CASSREGEEQYF; CDR3nt: TGTGCCAGTAGTCGGGAGGGGGAGGAGCAGTACTTC
d_gene: TRBD1; abundance: -; j_gene: TRBJ2-1; v_gene: TRBV15; CDR3aa: CATSSATGADEQFF; CDR3nt: TGTGCCACCAGCAGCGCAACAGGGGCGGATGAGCAGTTCTTC
d_gene: -; abundance: -; j_gene: TRBJ2-1; v_gene: TRBV30; CDR3aa: CAWNWAPYNEQFF; CDR3nt: TGTGCCTGGAATTGGGCGCCCTACAATGAGCAGTTCTTC
d_gene: -; abundance: -; j_gene: TRBJ2-2; v_gene: TRBV5-1; CDR3aa: CASSLWAGANTGELFF; CDR3nt: TGCGCCAGCAGCTTGTGGGCGGGCGCGAACACCGGGGAGCTGTTTTTT
d_gene: TRBD1; abundance: -; j_gene: TRBJ1-2; v_gene: TRBV7-2; CDR3aa: CASSAVSRGQGGYTF; CDR3nt: TGTGCCAGCAGCGCTGTGTCCAGGGGGCAGGGTGGCTACACCTTC
d_gene: -; abundance: -; j_gene: TRBJ2-1; v_gene: TRBV30; CDR3aa: CAWSRGTHGDEQFF; CDR3nt: TGTGCCTGGAGTAGGGGGACCCACGGGGATGAGCAGTTCTTC
d_gene: TRBD1; abundance: -; j_gene: TRBJ1-5; v_gene: TRBV18; CDR3aa: CASSPQGALSNQPQHF; CDR3nt: TGTGCCAGCTCACCACAGGGGGCGCTTAGCAATCAGCCCCAGCATTTT
d_gene: -; abundance: -; j_gene: TRBJ2-2; v_gene: TRBV19; CDR3aa: CASSIATTFRALGAGGELFF; CDR3nt: TGTGCCAGTAGTATAGCCACGACCTTCAGAGCGTTGGGAGCGGGCGGGGAGCTGTTTTTT
d_gene: TRBD2; abundance: -; j_gene: TRBJ2-3; v_gene: TRBV7-2; CDR3aa: CASTQTGGGRSTDTQYF; CDR3nt: TGTGCCAGCACCCAAACGGGGGGAGGGCGAAGCACAGATACGCAGTATTTT
d_gene: -; abundance: -; j_gene: TRBJ2-7; v_gene: TRBV7-2; CDR3aa: CASSQDGTYEQYF; CDR3nt: TGTGCCAGCAGCCAAGACGGGACCTACGAGCAGTACTTC
d_gene: -; abundance: -; j_gene: TRBJ2-1; v_gene: TRBV4-3; CDR3aa: CASSQFGVADSYNEQFF; CDR3nt: TGCGCCAGCAGCCAATTCGGGGTAGCGGACTCCTACAATGAGCAGTTCTTC
d_gene: -; abundance: -; j_gene: TRBJ1-1; v_gene: TRBV6-5; CDR3aa: CASSRKTQGNTEAFF; CDR3nt: TGTGCCAGCAGCCGAAAGACGCAGGGAAACACTGAAGCTTTCTTT
d_gene: TRBD1; abundance: -; j_gene: TRBJ1-2; v_gene: TRBV30; CDR3aa: CARAGQVGVNYGYTF; CDR3nt: TGTGCCCGCGCCGGACAGGTCGGAGTTAACTATGGCTACACCTTC
d_gene: -; abundance: -; j_gene: TRBJ2-5; v_gene: TRBV4-3; CDR3aa: CASSQDRQETQYF; CDR3nt: TGCGCCAGCAGCCAAGACAGGCAAGAGACCCAGTACTTC
d_gene: TRBD2; abundance: -; j_gene: TRBJ2-7; v_gene: TRBV6-5; CDR3aa: CASSFLAGGYEQYF; CDR3nt: TGTGCCAGCAGTTTTCTAGCGGGAGGCTACGAGCAGTACTTC
d_gene: TRBD1; abundance: -; j_gene: TRBJ1-1; v_gene: TRBV5-1; CDR3aa: CASSLGTVNTEAFF; CDR3nt: TGCGCCAGCAGCCTCGGGACAGTCAACACTGAAGCTTTCTTT
d_gene: -; abundance: few; j_gene: TRBJ1-1; v_gene: TRBV19; CDR3aa: CASSIRNRSSLPNTEAFF; CDR3nt: TGTGCCAGTAGTATAAGGAACAGGTCCTCCCTGCCGAACACTGAAGCTTTCTTT
d_gene: -; abundance: -; j_gene: TRBJ1-6; v_gene: TRBV5-1; CDR3aa: CASSLEQGRSPLHF; CDR3nt: TGCGCCAGCAGCTTGGAACAGGGAAGGTCACCCCTCCACTTT
d_gene: TRBD2; abundance: -; j_gene: TRBJ2-5; v_gene: TRBV6-5; CDR3aa: CASSYGTSEETQYF; CDR3nt: TGTGCCAGCAGTTACGGGACTAGCGAAGAGACCCAGTACTTC
d_gene: TRBD2; abundance: -; j_gene: TRBJ2-5; v_gene: TRBV18; CDR3aa: CASSGGLAGLETQYF; CDR3nt: TGTGCCAGCTCAGGGGGACTAGCGGGATTGGAGACCCAGTACTTC
d_gene: TRBD1; abundance: -; j_gene: TRBJ2-1; v_gene: TRBV15; CDR3aa: CATSRVVTGGTDEQFF; CDR3nt: TGTGCCACCAGCAGAGTAGTTACAGGGGGAACAGATGAGCAGTTCTTC
d_gene: TRBD1; abundance: -; j_gene: TRBJ1-2; v_gene: TRBV30; CDR3aa: CAWSGGTGYNF; CDR3nt: TGTGCCTGGAGTGGAGGGACAGGGTATAACTTC
d_gene: TRBD1; abundance: -; j_gene: TRBJ2-7; v_gene: TRBV19; CDR3aa: CASSFGTDHYEQYF; CDR3nt: TGTGCCAGTAGTTTCGGGACAGACCACTACGAGCAGTACTTC
d_gene: -; abundance: -; j_gene: TRBJ2-6; v_gene: TRBV6-4; CDR3aa: CASSDSTDTGANVLTF; CDR3nt: TGTGCCAGCAGTGACTCGACAGATACCGGGGCCAACGTCCTGACTTTC
d_gene: -; abundance: -; j_gene: TRBJ1-1; v_gene: TRBV12-5; CDR3aa: CASGLGGGGGTEAFF; CDR3nt: TGTGCTAGTGGTTTGGGAGGAGGGGGGGGTACTGAAGCTTTCTTT
d_gene: -; abundance: -; j_gene: TRBJ1-5; v_gene: TRBV30; CDR3aa: CAWSVEGNQPQHF; CDR3nt: TGTGCCTGGAGTGTGGAGGGCAATCAGCCCCAGCATTTT
d_gene: TRBD2; abundance: -; j_gene: TRBJ2-3; v_gene: TRBV7-2; CDR3aa: CASSRGGTSAHTQYF; CDR3nt: TGTGCCAGCAGCCGAGGGGGGACTAGCGCCCATACGCAGTATTTT
d_gene: TRBD2; abundance: -; j_gene: TRBJ2-7; v_gene: TRBV5-1; CDR3aa: CASSLGLAGTYEQYF; CDR3nt: TGCGCCAGCAGCCTGGGACTAGCGGGCACTTACGAGCAGTACTTC
d_gene: TRBD1; abundance: -; j_gene: TRBJ2-3; v_gene: TRBV5-1; CDR3aa: CASSLRVGGRTDTQYF; CDR3nt: TGCGCCAGCAGCTTGAGGGTAGGGGGCAGGACAGATACGCAGTATTTT
d_gene: TRBD2; abundance: -; j_gene: TRBJ2-7; v_gene: TRBV11-2; CDR3aa: CASSPGRLTYEQYF; CDR3nt: TGTGCCAGCAGCCCCGGGAGGCTAACCTACGAGCAGTACTTC
d_gene: -; abundance: once; j_gene: TRBJ2-7; v_gene: TRBV20-1; CDR3aa: CSGEHNYEQYF; CDR3nt: TGCAGCGGGGAACATAACTACGAGCAGTACTTC
d_gene: TRBD1; abundance: -; j_gene: TRBJ2-7; v_gene: TRBV11-2; CDR3aa: CASSLGQGTYEQYF; CDR3nt: TGTGCCAGCAGCCTAGGACAGGGGACCTACGAGCAGTACTTC
d_gene: TRBD1; abundance: -; j_gene: TRBJ1-1; v_gene: TRBV7-9; CDR3aa: CSSSLADRGVTEAFF; CDR3nt: TGTTCCAGCAGCTTAGCCGACAGGGGAGTCACTGAAGCTTTCTTT
d_gene: -; abundance: -; j_gene: TRBJ2-1; v_gene: TRBV5-4; CDR3aa: CASSFKGTSYNEQFF; CDR3nt: TGTGCCAGCAGCTTTAAAGGGACTTCGTACAATGAGCAGTTCTTC
d_gene: TRBD2; abundance: -; j_gene: TRBJ2-7; v_gene: TRBV5-1; CDR3aa: CASSSSRASGRAVYEQYF; CDR3nt: TGCGCCAGCAGCTCATCGCGGGCTAGCGGGAGGGCCGTCTACGAGCAGTACTTC
d_gene: TRBD2; abundance: -; j_gene: TRBJ2-1; v_gene: TRBV10-3; CDR3aa: CAICPGGPRLAGGPSSYNEQFF; CDR3nt: TGTGCCATCTGCCCCGGTGGCCCAAGACTAGCGGGGGGCCCGAGCTCCTACAATGAGCAGTTCTTC
d_gene: TRBD1; abundance: -; j_gene: TRBJ1-1; v_gene: TRBV19; CDR3aa: CASSTDRGLNTEAFF; CDR3nt: TGTGCCAGTAGTACTGACAGGGGGCTGAACACTGAAGCTTTCTTT
d_gene: -; abundance: -; j_gene: TRBJ2-7; v_gene: TRBV6-1; CDR3aa: CASSEAAGIYEQYF; CDR3nt: TGTGCCAGCAGTGAAGCGGCAGGGATATACGAGCAGTACTTC
d_gene: -; abundance: -; j_gene: TRBJ1-6; v_gene: TRBV27; CDR3aa: CASRVLLVGSPLHF; CDR3nt: TGTGCCAGCAGGGTTCTCCTAGTGGGTTCACCCCTCCACTTT
d_gene: TRBD2; abundance: once; j_gene: TRBJ2-2; v_gene: TRBV9; CDR3aa: CASSVGDSGRAGELFF; CDR3nt: TGTGCCAGCAGCGTAGGAGATAGCGGGAGGGCCGGGGAGCTGTTTTTT
d_gene: -; abundance: -; j_gene: TRBJ1-1; v_gene: TRBV2; CDR3aa: CASTRATGYTEAFF; CDR3nt: TGTGCCAGCACCAGAGCTACAGGGTACACTGAAGCTTTCTTT
d_gene: -; abundance: -; j_gene: TRBJ2-7; v_gene: TRBV18; CDR3aa: CASSLPGHPYEQYF; CDR3nt: TGTGCCAGCTCACTGCCGGGACACCCCTACGAGCAGTACTTC
d_gene: TRBD2; abundance: -; j_gene: TRBJ2-1; v_gene: TRBV19; CDR3aa: CASSRGPGGLNEQFF; CDR3nt: TGTGCCAGTAGTAGGGGGCCGGGGGGGCTCAATGAGCAGTTCTTC
d_gene: TRBD2; abundance: -; j_gene: TRBJ2-4; v_gene: TRBV4-3; CDR3aa: CASSQDPPGGSKNIQYF; CDR3nt: TGCGCCAGCAGCCAAGATCCCCCGGGGGGTTCCAAAAACATTCAGTACTTC